This is a list of T cell receptor beta chains from one sample in a study of spatial heterogeneity in lung cancer. Using its own MiXCR run on the 5' RACE reads, TCRdb lists one record per CDR3 protein. The data hold around 120,000 distinct CDR3 sequences, with approximately 12% observed a single time. Sequences were derived from PBMCs, sampled at follow-up. These TCRs come from a male donor with early-stage non-small cell lung cancer. The CDR3 runs from the conserved cysteine through the conserved F or W. Each record gives: D gene, V gene, J gene, clone size, CDR3 DNA, CDR3 protein. The D gene is left open where the match is weak. Clone size is stated in some rows and not others, as once, few, many or a class when expanded.

TRBD1	TRBV6-2/TRBV6-3	TRBJ1-5	few	TGTGCCAGCAGTTACATGACAGGGGTTCAGCCCCAGCATTTT	CASSYMTGVQPQHF
TRBD2	TRBV5-1	TRBJ2-3	-	TGCGCCAGCAGCTTGGCCGGGACTAGCGGAGATACGCAGTATTTT	CASSLAGTSGDTQYF
-	TRBV14	TRBJ2-4	few	TGTGCCAGCAGCCAAACAGAAAACATTCAGTACTTC	CASSQTENIQYF
-	TRBV28	TRBJ1-5	-	TGTGCCAGCAGTTTGAGACAGGTTAGCAATCAGCCCCAGCATTTT	CASSLRQVSNQPQHF
TRBD2	TRBV5-1	TRBJ2-1	-	TGCGCCAGCATGCCTGCCGGGACTAGCAGTAATGAGCAGTTCTTC	CASMPAGTSSNEQFF
TRBD1	TRBV10-3	TRBJ2-3	many	TGTGCCATCAGTACGCCCGGGACAGAGATTAGCACAGATACGCAGTATTTT	CAISTPGTEISTDTQYF
-	TRBV2	TRBJ2-3	-	TGTGCCAGCAGCCCTGGATTGGGTCGGACAGATACGCAGTATTTT	CASSPGLGRTDTQYF
-	TRBV3-1	TRBJ2-1	few	TGTGCCAGCAGCCAAGATCCGGACTCCTACAATGAGCAGTTCTTC	CASSQDPDSYNEQFF
-	TRBV4-3	TRBJ1-3	-	TGCGCCAGCAGCCAAGATATATTGTCAGGAAACACCATATATTTT	CASSQDILSGNTIYF
-	TRBV2	TRBJ1-4	few	TGTGCCAGCAGTTCGTCGGGGGAACGGAGAGAAAAACTGTTTTTT	CASSSSGERREKLFF
TRBD2	TRBV7-3	TRBJ2-2	few	TGTGCCAGCAGCTTAGGACTAGCGAACACCGGGGAGCTGTTTTTT	CASSLGLANTGELFF
-	TRBV10-3	TRBJ1-3	many	TGTGCCATCAGCCGGGACAAGAGCTCTGGAAACACCATATATTTT	CAISRDKSSGNTIYF
-	TRBV18	TRBJ1-2	few	TGTGCCAGCTCCTCCAACCCACAGGGCCACTATGGCTACACCTTC	CASSSNPQGHYGYTF
-	TRBV6-5	TRBJ2-7	few	TGTGCCAGCAGCCAGTCGAGATTGGCCTACGAGCAGTACTTC	CASSQSRLAYEQYF
TRBD1	TRBV11-2	TRBJ1-2	few	TGTGCCAGCAGGAAGCCAGGGGGCCGGAGTGGCTACACCTTC	CASRKPGGRSGYTF
-	TRBV7-2	TRBJ2-3	few	TGTGCCAGCAGCTTAGACGGGTGGGGTCCAGATACGCAGTATTTT	CASSLDGWGPDTQYF
-	TRBV11-2	TRBJ2-5	few	TGTGCCAGCAGCCCCCGGACGGAGAAAGAGACCCAGTACTTC	CASSPRTEKETQYF
-	TRBV11-3	TRBJ2-1	-	TGTGCCAGCAGCTCCCCCTACAATGAGCAGTTCTTC	CASSSPYNEQFF
TRBD2	TRBV6-6	TRBJ2-1	-	TGTGCCAGCAGTCCCGGGACTAGCCACTTCTTC	CASSPGTSHFF
-	TRBV3-1	TRBJ1-5	many	TGTGCCAGCAGCCAAGATGGGGGAAGCGATCAGCCCCAGCATTTT	CASSQDGGSDQPQHF
-	TRBV3-1	TRBJ2-1	-	TGTGCCAGCACTACCGGGACTTACTACAATGAGCAGTTCTTC	CASTTGTYYNEQFF
-	TRBV10-1	TRBJ2-2	-	TGCGCCAGCGGGGGGACTCTGAACACCGGGGAGCTGTTTTTT	CASGGTLNTGELFF
TRBD1	TRBV20-1	TRBJ1-1	-	TGCAGTGCTAGGACCGCCGGGACAGGGGGGGAAGCTTTCTTT	CSARTAGTGGEAFF
-	TRBV4-3	TRBJ1-2	many	TGCGCCAGCAGCCAAGAGACCCGGGCGGCCTCCTATGGCTACACCTTC	CASSQETRAASYGYTF
-	TRBV5-1	TRBJ2-3	-	TGCGCCAGCAGCTTACAGGTCACAGATACGCAGTATTTT	CASSLQVTDTQYF
-	TRBV7-8	TRBJ1-2	-	TGTGCCAGCAGCTTAGTCTTACGGGACGGATACTATGGCTACACCTTC	CASSLVLRDGYYGYTF
-	TRBV18	TRBJ2-3	-	TGTGCCAGCTCACCAGCGGACAACACAGATACGCAGTATTTT	CASSPADNTDTQYF
-	TRBV27	TRBJ2-3	-	TGTGCCAGCAGTTTTTGGGCTAGCACAGATACGCAGTATTTT	CASSFWASTDTQYF
TRBD1	TRBV4-2	TRBJ2-5	-	TGTGCCAGCAGCCCAGGGGAACAGGGGGCCTTGGAGACCCAGTACTTC	CASSPGEQGALETQYF
-	TRBV15	TRBJ2-2	-	TGTGCCACCAGCCCACGATCCACCGGGGAGCTGTTTTTT	CATSPRSTGELFF
-	TRBV4-2	TRBJ1-3	many	TGTGCCAGCAGCCAAGATTCACCAGGGGGAAACACCATATATTTT	CASSQDSPGGNTIYF
-	TRBV6-2/TRBV6-3	TRBJ2-1	-	TGTGCCAGCAGTTCAGAAACAGGGTCAGGGTTCTTC	CASSSETGSGFF
-	TRBV7-3	TRBJ1-6	few	TGTGCCAGCAGCTTAAGTGGTAGTAATTCACCCCTCCACTTT	CASSLSGSNSPLHF
-	TRBV2	TRBJ2-3	many	TGTGCCAGCAGTGACCCCCCGAGGACAGATACGCAGTATTTT	CASSDPPRTDTQYF
-	TRBV28	TRBJ1-3	few	TGTGCCACCAATAGGCCCAGCGGGGGCACTGGAAACACCATATATTTT	CATNRPSGGTGNTIYF
TRBD1	TRBV10-1	TRBJ1-1	few	TGCGCCAGCAGCCCGGGACAGGGAAGTGAAGCTTTCTTT	CASSPGQGSEAFF
TRBD2	TRBV12-3/TRBV12-4	TRBJ2-3	-	TGTGCCAGCCCAGGACTAGCGGGGTGTGATACGCAGTATTTT	CASPGLAGCDTQYF
TRBD1	TRBV18	TRBJ1-1	-	TGTGCCAGCTCGGGACAGGAAGTGTTCACTGAAGCTTTCTTT	CASSGQEVFTEAFF
TRBD1	TRBV20-1	TRBJ1-2	-	TGCATTCGCCCAGGGACAGCTAACTATGGCTACACCTTC	CIRPGTANYGYTF
-	TRBV6-2/TRBV6-3	TRBJ1-5	few	TGTGCCAGCACGGGTGCCCCCAATCAGCCCCAGCATTTT	CASTGAPNQPQHF
TRBD1	TRBV28	TRBJ2-7	-	TGTGCCAGCAGTCTTGGGAACAGGGGGCAATCTGGGCGGGAGCAGTACTTC	CASSLGNRGQSGREQYF
TRBD1	TRBV10-3	TRBJ2-1	few	TGTGCCATCAGGAGAGGACAGGGGGACGTCGATGAGCAGTTCTTC	CAIRRGQGDVDEQFF
-	TRBV3-1	TRBJ2-5	few	TGTGCCAGCAGCCACTGGCGGGGGCGCCAAGAGACCCAGTACTTC	CASSHWRGRQETQYF
TRBD1	TRBV5-5	TRBJ2-2	few	TGTGCCAGCAGCTGGGAGACAGGGCCCCGGGAGCTGTTTTTT	CASSWETGPRELFF
-	TRBV5-4	TRBJ2-1	few	TGTGCCAGCAGTTTGGGATGGGAGCAGTTCTTC	CASSLGWEQFF
-	TRBV6-2/TRBV6-3	TRBJ2-5	many	TGTGCCAGCAGTTACTTGCAGGGTTTGTCCCAGTACTTC	CASSYLQGLSQYF
-	TRBV5-6	TRBJ1-6	-	TGTGCCAGCACCAGGGCTAATTCACCCCTCCACTTT	CASTRANSPLHF
TRBD1	TRBV15	TRBJ1-3	few	TGTGCCACCAGCAGAGGGACAGGGGGAAACACCATATATTTT	CATSRGTGGNTIYF
TRBD1	TRBV9	TRBJ1-4	many	TGTGCCAGCAGCTCCGCCCAGGGGGCCGGTGAAAAACTGTTTTTT	CASSSAQGAGEKLFF
-	TRBV5-1	TRBJ1-1	-	TGCGCCAGCAGCTTGGGCAGGTCAGCTTTCTTT	CASSLGRSAFF
-	TRBV27	TRBJ1-5	-	TGTGCCAGCAACGCAGACAGGTATAGCAATCAGCCCCAGCATTTT	CASNADRYSNQPQHF
-	TRBV28	TRBJ1-2	few	TGTGCCAGCTCAATCGGGTTCGGTCGTGATATAGGCTACACCTTC	CASSIGFGRDIGYTF